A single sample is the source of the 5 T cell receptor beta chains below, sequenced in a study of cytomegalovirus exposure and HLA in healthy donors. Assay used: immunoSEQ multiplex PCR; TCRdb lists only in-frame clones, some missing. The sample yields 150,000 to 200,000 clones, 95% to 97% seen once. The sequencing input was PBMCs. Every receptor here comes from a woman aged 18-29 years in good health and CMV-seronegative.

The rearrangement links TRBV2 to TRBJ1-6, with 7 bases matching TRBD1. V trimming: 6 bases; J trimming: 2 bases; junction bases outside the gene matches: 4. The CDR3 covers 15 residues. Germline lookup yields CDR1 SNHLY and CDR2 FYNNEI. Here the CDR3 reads CASSPTGAYNSPLHF. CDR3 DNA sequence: TGTGCCAGCAGCCCTACAGGGGCCTATAATTCACCCCTCCACTTT.

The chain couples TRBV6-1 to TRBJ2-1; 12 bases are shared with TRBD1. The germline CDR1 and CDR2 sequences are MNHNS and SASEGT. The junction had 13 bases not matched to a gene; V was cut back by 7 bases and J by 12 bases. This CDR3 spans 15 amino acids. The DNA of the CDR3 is TGTGCCAGCACGGCGGGACAGGGGGCGCGGAGGGGGCAGTTCTTC. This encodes CASTAGQGARRGQFF.

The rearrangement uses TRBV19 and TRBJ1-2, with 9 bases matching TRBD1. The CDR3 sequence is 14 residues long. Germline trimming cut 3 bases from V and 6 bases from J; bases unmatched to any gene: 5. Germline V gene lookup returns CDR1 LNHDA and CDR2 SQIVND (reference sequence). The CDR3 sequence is CASSIPGTGNGYTF. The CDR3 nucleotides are TGTGCCAGTAGTATCCCCGGGACAGGGAATGGCTACACCTTC. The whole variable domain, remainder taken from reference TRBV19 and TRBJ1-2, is DGGITQSPKYLFRKEGQNVTLSCEQNLNHDAMYWYRQDPGQGLRLIYYSQIVNDFQKGDIAEGYSVSREKKESFPLTVTSAQKNPTAFYLCASSIPGTGNGYTFGSGTRLTVV.

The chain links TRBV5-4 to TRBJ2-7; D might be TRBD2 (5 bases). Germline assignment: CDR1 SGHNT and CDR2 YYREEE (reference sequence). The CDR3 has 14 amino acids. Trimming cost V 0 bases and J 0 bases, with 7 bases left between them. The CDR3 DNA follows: TGTGCCAGCAGCTTGGGGGAGAGCTCCTACGAGCAGTACTTC. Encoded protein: CASSLGESSYEQYF.

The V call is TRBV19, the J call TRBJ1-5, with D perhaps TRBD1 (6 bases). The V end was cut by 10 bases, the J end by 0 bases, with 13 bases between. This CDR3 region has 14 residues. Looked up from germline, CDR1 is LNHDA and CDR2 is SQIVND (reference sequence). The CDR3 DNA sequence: TGTGCCACTACAGGACAGCATAGCAATCAGCCCCAGCATTTT. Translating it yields CATTGQHSNQPQHF.